These 24 T cell receptor beta chains came from one sample sequenced in a study of post-analysis software for immune sequencing data. Study outcomes and limitations: Patients showed TRBV5-6, TRBV5-1 and TRBV20-1 among a few TRBV segments more frequent than in controls.

These receptors lack a known antigen. Unique-molecular-identifier-tagged TCR beta cDNA libraries were used. MiXCR, run by TCRdb on the PCR reads, gives a single entry per CDR3 protein. The profile shows about 200,000 distinct CDR3 sequences, approximately 30% of them singletons. Sequenced sample: blood. The receptor set was obtained from a girl between 2 and 17 years old with multiple sclerosis.

With regard to this clonotype: The junction departs from the called germline gene at one end, perhaps through a read error. The gene calls are TRBV5-1 and TRBJ1-1; D unresolved. The CDR3 spans 11 residues. Germline CDR1 and CDR2: SGHRS and YFSETQ. Here the CDR3 DNA reads TGCGTCAGCAGCTACAAGGGCGAAGCTTTCTTT. Translated: CVSSYKGEAFF.

This chain links TRBV12-3 or TRBV12-4 with TRBJ2-7; 10 positions match TRBD2. The junction had 10 bases not matched to a gene; V was cut back by 8 bases and J by 3 bases. The CDR3 is 15 amino acids. CDR3 nucleotides: TGTGCCAGCGCGACGGGGCTAGCGGGAGACTACGAGCAGTACTTC. This sequence encodes CASATGLAGDYEQYF.

This clonotype was detected a few times. V gene TRBV4-1 combines with J gene TRBJ2-5; D is ambiguous. The J call may be faulty, since TRBJ2-7 better matches the DNA end. The germline gives CDR1 MGHRA, CDR2 YSYEKL. The CDR3 is made up of 18 amino acids. In DNA, the CDR3 is TGCGCCAGCAGCCAAGCCTTCCCAATTGTGGGCAGGACCCACGAGCAGTACTTC. Its protein is CASSQAFPIVGRTHEQYF.

The chain links TRBV5-1 to TRBJ1-1; D remains unclear. V lost 0 bases, J lost 4 bases, and 13 bases lay in between. The CDR3 has 15 amino acids. The germline gives CDR1 SGHRS, CDR2 YFSETQ. CDR3 in amino acids: CASSLAPELGTEAFF. The DNA of the CDR3 is TGCGCCAGCAGCTTGGCCCCAGAGTTGGGCACTGAAGCTTTCTTT.

The chain combines TRBV9 with TRBJ2-1; 9 bases align to TRBD2. CDR1 and CDR2 from the germline V gene are SGDLS and YYNGEE. Trimming cost V 4 bases and J 7 bases; bases outside gene matches: 9. The CDR3 runs to 15 residues. In nucleotides, the CDR3 is TGTGCCAGCAGCCCCTCGGGACTAGCTATTAATGAGCAGTTCTTC. Amino acid sequence: CASSPSGLAINEQFF.

The chain joins TRBV20-1 to TRBJ1-1; possible D gene TRBD1, 5 bases. The CDR3 covers 11 residues. The V and J ends lost 3 bases and 5 bases respectively, with 7 bases between them. Per germline, CDR1 DFQATT and CDR2 SNEGSKA (reference sequence). CDR3 loop: CSASQGTEAFF. DNA for the CDR3: TGCAGTGCTAGCCAGGGAACTGAAGCTTTCTTT.

Only a few counts were recorded for this clonotype. This chain connects TRBV10-3 to TRBJ2-7; 14 nucleotides line up with TRBD2. The J segment lost 4 bases and the V segment lost 10 bases, leaving 6 bases of the junction unmatched. This CDR3 has 14 residues. CDR1 and CDR2 from the germline V gene are ENHRY and SYGVKD. The CDR3 DNA reads as TGTGCCAGCCAAGGGACTAGCGGGAGTTACGAGCAGTACTTC. Amino acid sequence: CASQGTSGSYEQYF.

The chain employs TRBV12-5 and TRBJ2-7; the D is unclear. The V end lost 1 base, the J end lost 0 bases, and 7 bases lay between the germline ends. Germline CDR1 reads LGHNT; CDR2 reads FRNRAP. The CDR3 totals 14 residues. The CDR3 protein is CASGLGGTSYEQYF. In nucleotides, the CDR3 is TGTGCTAGTGGTTTGGGTGGCACCTCCTACGAGCAGTACTTC.

Ten or more counts support this clonotype. J is TRBJ2-3 and V is TRBV15; maybe TRBD2 (5 bases). V was trimmed by 5 bases and J by 2 bases, leaving 8 bases between them. This CDR3 contains 13 residues. From germline, CDR1 is LNHNV and CDR2 YYDKDF (reference sequence). The CDR3: CATSAGDTDTQYF. CDR3 DNA: TGTGCCACCAGCGCGGGTGACACAGATACGCAGTATTTT.

This clonotype was seen at least ten times. The chain is built from TRBV20-1 and TRBJ2-5; TRBD2 matches 9 bases. Germline V gene data show CDR1 as DFQATT and CDR2 as SNEGSKA (reference sequence). Germline trimming cut 0 bases from V and 5 bases from J; bases unmatched to any gene: 7. This CDR3 spans 15 amino acids. The CDR3 region is CSARDLRGGAETQYF. The CDR3 nucleotides read TGCAGTGCTAGAGATCTTCGCGGGGGGGCGGAGACCCAGTACTTC.

Here the CDR3 reads CSARDEPEQYF. CDR3 DNA: TGCAGTGCTAGAGATGAGCCCGAGCAGTACTTC. This sequence joins TRBV20-1 and TRBJ2-7, with D uncertain. V gave up 0 bases and J gave up 6 bases, with 6 bases separating them. The CDR3 is 11 residues long. Germline CDR1 and CDR2: DFQATT and SNEGSKA (reference sequence).

A single count supports this clonotype. The chain couples TRBV6-5 to TRBJ1-1, with a tentative D call TRBD1 (5 bases). CDR1 is MNHEY and CDR2 is SVGAGI in the germline V gene. The CDR3 is 12 residues long. Trimming left V 5 bases short and J 7 bases short, with 11 bases between. In DNA form, the CDR3 reads TGTGCCAGCAGTATTGCAGGGTTTGAAGCTTTCTTT. Protein: CASSIAGFEAFF.

At least ten counts were recorded for this clonotype. This chain connects TRBV20-1 to TRBJ1-1; D unclear. V was clipped by 2 bases and J by 0 bases, with 13 bases between them. CDR1 is DFQATT and CDR2 is SNEGSKA in the germline V gene (reference sequence). The CDR3 covers 15 residues. The CDR3 sequence: CSARQTWALNTEAFF. Written as DNA, the CDR3 is TGCAGTGCTAGACAAACGTGGGCGTTGAACACTGAAGCTTTCTTT.

This chain joins TRBV29-1 and TRBJ2-7; TRBD1 might be the D (5 bases). There are 12 residues in the CDR3. The germline V gene has CDR1 SQVTM and CDR2 ANQGSEA. V lost 4 bases and J 0 bases, leaving 7 bases between the germline ends. The CDR3 DNA is TGCAGCGTTGGAAGGGGCTCCTACGAGCAGTACTTC. Amino acids: CSVGRGSYEQYF.

This clonotype was detected ten times or more. The genes are TRBV6-5 and TRBJ1-1, with 7 bases that match TRBD1. CDR1 and CDR2 from the germline V gene are MNHEY and SVGAGI. CDR3 length equals 14 residues. Trimming at V came to 5 bases and at J to 0 bases, leaving 3 bases not matched to a gene. The chain's CDR3 is CASSPDRVNTEAFF. The CDR3 DNA reads TGTGCCAGCAGTCCCGACAGGGTGAACACTGAAGCTTTCTTT.

This clonotype was detected many times. The chain recombines TRBV20-1 with TRBJ2-5, with unresolved D. Deletions cut 4 bases from V and 2 bases from J, with 8 bases between. Germline CDR1 DFQATT, CDR2 SNEGSKA (reference sequence). This CDR3 region has 12 residues. The CDR3 loop is CSATLEQETQYF. The CDR3 DNA reads as TGCAGTGCTACTCTAGAGCAAGAGACCCAGTACTTC.

Points on this clonotype: A read error is possible here, since a much larger clone lies one base away. The chain couples TRBV18 to TRBJ2-5; unclear D gene. This CDR3 has 13 residues. Germline lookup yields CDR1 KGHSH and CDR2 LQKENI. CDR3: CASSPRQQETQDF. As DNA, the CDR3 is TGTGCCAGCTCACCACGTCAACAAGAGACCCAGGACTTC. Full variable domain (remainder filled in from reference TRBV18 and TRBJ2-5): NAGVMQNPRHLVRRRGQEARLRCSPMKGHSHVYWYRQLPEEGLKFMVYLQKENIIDESGMPKERFSAEFPKEGPSILRIQQVVRGDSAAYFCASSPRQQETQDFGPGTRLLVL.

The chain carries TRBV21-1 and TRBJ2-5; the table's D call, TRBD1, has no DNA check behind it. TRBV21-1 is termed a pseudogene. The CDR3 extends over 16 amino acids. In DNA, the CDR3 is TGTGCCAGCAGCATGAGGGACAGGGGAAAGCAGAATGAGCAGTACTTC. Encoded protein: CASSMRDRGKQNEQYF.

This chain connects TRBV9 to TRBJ2-7; tentative D call: TRBD2 (7 bases). V was pared by 4 bases and J by 7 bases, with 21 bases between. The CDR3 length is 15 residues. Germline V lookup: CDR1 SGDLS, CDR2 YYNGEE. The CDR3 DNA reads TGTGCCAGCAGCCACCTGCGGGGGCAATACAATGAGCAGTACTTC. As protein: CASSHLRGQYNEQYF.

Concerning this clonotype itself: Compared with germline, one end of the junction differs, possibly owing to a read error. This chain links TRBV13 with TRBJ2-3; the D gene is possibly TRBD1 (6 bases). The CDR3 consists of 16 residues. Germline values: CDR1 PRHDT, CDR2 FYEKMQ (reference sequence). CDR3 sequence (DNA): TGTGTCAGCAGCCATGAGACAGGCCCATTGCGAGATACGCAGTATTTT. Translated, it gives CVSSHETGPLRDTQYF.

This clonotype was recorded at least ten times. The genes are TRBV12-3 or TRBV12-4 and TRBJ1-2; D might be TRBD1 (5 bases). The CDR3 contains 14 residues. Trimming stripped 7 bases from V and 4 bases from J, with 16 bases between. CDR3 in DNA: TGTGCCAGCACCCTTTGGGGGGTCGTCTATGGCTACACCTTC. This translates into CASTLWGVVYGYTF.

In regard to this clonotype: This sequence may be a read error, since a much larger clone differs from it by one base. The V call is TRBV20-1, the J call TRBJ2-6, with 7 bases aligning to TRBD1. This CDR3 comprises 16 residues. V dropped 3 bases and J dropped 1; count of bases not matched to a gene: 6. Germline V CDR1 and CDR2: DFQATT, SNEGSKA (reference sequence). The CDR3 protein is CSASDRQGSGANVLTF. The CDR3 nucleotides read TGCAGTGCTAGCGACCGACAGGGATCTGGGGCCAACGTCCTGACTTTC.

In its sample, this clonotype was seen many times. The chain uses TRBV5-1 and TRBJ2-7; 11 bases fit TRBD1. The J segment lost 1 base and the V segment lost 4 bases, leaving 1 base of the junction unmatched. In germline, CDR1 is SGHRS, CDR2 YFSETQ. This CDR3 is 14 amino acids long. CDR3 bases: TGCGCCAGCAGCGGGACAGGGGGATCCTACGAGCAGTACTTC. The encoded protein is CASSGTGGSYEQYF.

The rearrangement uses TRBV2 and TRBJ2-1; D perhaps matches TRBD1 (5 bases). The CDR3 sequence is 10 residues long. Germline-derived CDR1 and CDR2 are SNHLY and FYNNEI. V was pared by 9 bases and J by 12 bases, with 12 bases between. The CDR3 nucleotides are TGTGCCAGATTGGGGCATGGGCAGTTCTTC. It is translated as CARLGHGQFF.